Listed below are T cell receptor beta chains from one sample, sequenced in a study of shared clonotypes between healthy human individuals. Only in-frame clones appear in the TCRdb table, and some are missing; sequencing was by immunoSEQ multiplex PCR. The sample records about 960,000 clones, approximately 80% being singletons. The material sequenced was memory CD4+ T cells sorted from blood. The receptors were gathered from a man aged 18 to 35 in good health. Both conserved end residues are part of each CDR3. Each record gives: J gene, D gene, V gene, clone size, CDR3 DNA, CDR3 protein. A D gene is named only where the DNA matches it firmly. Clone size is given for some rows only: seen once, a few or many times, or a class if the clone is expanded.

>TRBJ2-7|.|TRBV29-1|.
TGCAGCGTTGACCCGGCAGGGACCTACGAGCAGTACTTC
CSVDPAGTYEQYF
>TRBJ1-1|.|TRBV11-3|.
TGTGCCAGCAGCTTATCAGAAACTGAAGCTTTCTTT
CASSLSETEAFF
>TRBJ1-5|TRBD1|TRBV19|.
TGTGCCAGCAGATGGACAGGGGGCTTTCAGCCCCAGCATTTT
CASRWTGGFQPQHF
>TRBJ2-3|.|TRBV19|.
TGTGCCAGTAGTGAACGGGGGGCGGGCACAGATACGCAGTATTTT
CASSERGAGTDTQYF
>TRBJ1-6|.|TRBV5-5|.
TGTGCCAGCAGCTTGAGGACGGCACTTACCTATAATTCACCCCTCCACTTT
CASSLRTALTYNSPLHF
>TRBJ2-2|.|TRBV9|.
TGTGCCAGCAGCGTAGGAAAGGGTGACACCGGGGAGCTGTTTTTT
CASSVGKGDTGELFF
>TRBJ1-2|.|TRBV6-5|once
TGTGCCAGCAGTTTTCAGGGTTATGGCTACACCTTC
CASSFQGYGYTF
>TRBJ1-3|.|TRBV5-1|.
TGCGCCAGCAGCTTGGAAGGCAGTCGTGGAAACACCATATATTTT
CASSLEGSRGNTIYF
>TRBJ1-6|.|TRBV14|.
TGTGCCAGCAGCCAAGTCCGTAGCAGGGCTAATTCACCCCTCCACTTT
CASSQVRSRANSPLHF
>TRBJ1-2|TRBD1|TRBV18|.
TGTGCCAGCTCACCCGGACAGGGTAACTATGGCTACACCTTC
CASSPGQGNYGYTF
>TRBJ1-5|.|TRBV30|.
TGTGCCTGGACCAATATGGACGGAAGCAATCAGCCCCAGCATTTT
CAWTNMDGSNQPQHF